This TCR beta chain is from a study of OX40 agonist ivuxolimab in advanced cancers. V lost 5 bases, J lost 5 bases, and 4 bases stayed unmatched. This CDR3 comprises 15 residues. Germline CDR1 reads MDHEN; CDR2 reads SYDVKM. Produced via immunoSEQ multiplex PCR; TCRdb's table is partial and in-frame only. In the table there are tens of thousands of clones, about nine tenths of which are singletons. The V call is TRBV28, the J call TRBJ2-5; TRBD2 agrees at 14 bases. Sequencing was performed on CD4+ or CD8+ T cells sorted from blood, taken in a trial of the OX40 agonist ivuxolimab. The origin of this receptor is an adult with an advanced solid tumor such as melanoma, head and neck, liver or kidney cancer. CDR3 DNA sequence: TGTGCCAGCAGTGCGGGGACTAGCGGGAGTGAGACCCAGTACTTC. Its protein product is CASSAGTSGSETQYF.